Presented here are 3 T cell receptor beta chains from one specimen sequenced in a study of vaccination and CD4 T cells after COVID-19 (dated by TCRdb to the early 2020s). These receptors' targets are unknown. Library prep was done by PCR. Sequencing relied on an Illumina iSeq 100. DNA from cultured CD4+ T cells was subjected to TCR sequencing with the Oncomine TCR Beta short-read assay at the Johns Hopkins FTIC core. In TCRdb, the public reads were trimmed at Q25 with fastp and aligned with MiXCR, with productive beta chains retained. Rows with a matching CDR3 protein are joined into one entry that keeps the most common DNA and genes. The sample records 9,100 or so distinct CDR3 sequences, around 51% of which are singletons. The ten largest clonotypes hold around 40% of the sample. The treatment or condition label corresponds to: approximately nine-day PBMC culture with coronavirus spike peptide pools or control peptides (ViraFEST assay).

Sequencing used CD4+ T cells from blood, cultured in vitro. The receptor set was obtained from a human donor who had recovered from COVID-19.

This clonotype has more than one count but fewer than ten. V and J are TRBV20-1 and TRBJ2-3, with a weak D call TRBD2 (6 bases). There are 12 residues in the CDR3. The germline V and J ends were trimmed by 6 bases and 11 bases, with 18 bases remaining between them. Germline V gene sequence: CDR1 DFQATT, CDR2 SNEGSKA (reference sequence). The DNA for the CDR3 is TGCAGTGCCACTAGCAGTTTTTGGGGGCAGTATTTT. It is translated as CSATSSFWGQYF.

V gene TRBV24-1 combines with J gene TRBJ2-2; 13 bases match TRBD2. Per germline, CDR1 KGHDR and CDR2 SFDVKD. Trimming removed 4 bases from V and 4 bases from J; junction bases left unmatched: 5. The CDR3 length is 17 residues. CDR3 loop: CATSDSLAGGVTGELFF. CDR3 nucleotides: TGTGCCACCAGTGACTCACTAGCGGGAGGGGTCACCGGGGAGCTGTTTTTT.

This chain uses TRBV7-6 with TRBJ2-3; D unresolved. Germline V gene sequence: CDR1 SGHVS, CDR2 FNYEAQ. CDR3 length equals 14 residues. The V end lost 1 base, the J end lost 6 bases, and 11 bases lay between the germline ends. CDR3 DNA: TGTGCCAGCAGCTTAGAATATCAGACTGATACGCAGTATTTT. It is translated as CASSLEYQTDTQYF.